This T cell receptor beta chain derives from a study of T cell repertoires and HLA-DP antigens. Germline assignment: CDR1 SQVTM and CDR2 ANQGSEA. Losses at the gene ends were 4 bases for V and 6 bases for J; bases not matched to a gene: 12. The CDR3 contains 15 residues. Generated by immunoSEQ multiplex PCR, the TCRdb table keeps only in-frame clones and is missing some. The table includes approximately 89,000 clones, around nine tenths detected once. Average purity of the negatively selected CD4+ T cells was around 98%. As to this clone: Its target is unknown.

The clonotype was recovered from a man aged 50 or older in good health and CMV-seronegative. V usage is TRBV29-1 and J usage is TRBJ2-1; 7 positions agree with TRBD2. Sequencing was carried out using CD4+ T cells from PBMCs. In DNA, the CDR3 is TGCAGCGTTGTTAATGGTGGCGGGAGCCTCAATGAGCAGTTCTTC. Its translation: CSVVNGGGSLNEQFF.